This T cell receptor (beta chain) was obtained from a study of CD8+ T cells in alopecia areata. About the study: Each day, treated patients took oral tofacitinib twice, at 5 to 10 mg per dose.

In germline, CDR1 is MNHEY, CDR2 SMNVEV (reference sequence). The CDR3 length is 14 residues. The V and J ends lost 3 bases and 6 bases respectively, with 14 bases between them. After isolation, RNA underwent reverse transcription to generate cDNA as the sequencing template. The protocol was immunoSEQ multiplex PCR, while the TCRdb copy is restricted to in-frame clones and leaves out a portion. The sample lists under 70,000 clones, almost 97% occurring once. Cell sorting on a FACSAria was used to separate CD4+ and CD8+ T cells from the PBMCs. The clonotype originates from a human donor with alopecia areata. Sequencing was performed on CD8+ T cells sorted from blood, taken at week 0. The J gene is TRBJ1-2, the V gene TRBV27; D is perhaps TRBD1 (5 bases). DNA of the CDR3: TGTGCCAGCAGTTTTATGGGGGGTGTGGATGGCTACACCTTC. Translating it yields CASSFMGGVDGYTF.